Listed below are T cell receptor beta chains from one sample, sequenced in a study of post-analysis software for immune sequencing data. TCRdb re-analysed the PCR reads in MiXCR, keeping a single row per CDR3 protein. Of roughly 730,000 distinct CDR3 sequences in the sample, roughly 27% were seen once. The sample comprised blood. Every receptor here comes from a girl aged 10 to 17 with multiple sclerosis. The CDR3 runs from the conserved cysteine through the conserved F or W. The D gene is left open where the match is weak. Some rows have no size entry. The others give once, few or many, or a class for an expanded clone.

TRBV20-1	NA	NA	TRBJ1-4	TGCAGTGCCGGCCGGGTGGGTGAAAAACCGTTTTTT	CSAGRVGEKPFF
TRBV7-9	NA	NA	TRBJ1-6	TGTGCCAGCAGCTTAGCCAGGGACAATTCACCCCTCCACTTT	CASSLARDNSPLHF
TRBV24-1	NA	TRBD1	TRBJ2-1	TGTGCCACCAGTGATCCCGGGACAGGGGCCAATGAGCAGTTCTTC	CATSDPGTGANEQFF
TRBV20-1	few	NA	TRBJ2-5	TGCAGTGCTAGTTACGGCCAAGAGACCCAGTACTTC	CSASYGQETQYF
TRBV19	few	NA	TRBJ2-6	TGTGCCAGTAGTATTCTACAGCGCAGCTCTGGGGCCAACGTCCTGACTTTC	CASSILQRSSGANVLTF
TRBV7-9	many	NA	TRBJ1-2	TGTGCCAGCAGCTTAGGTCCGGGGAACTATGGCTACACCTTC	CASSLGPGNYGYTF
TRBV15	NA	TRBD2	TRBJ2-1	TGTGCCACCAGCAGAGGGAACCGGGACTACAGATCATGGGAGCAGTTCTTC	CATSRGNRDYRSWEQFF
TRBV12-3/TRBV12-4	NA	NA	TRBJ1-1	TGTGCCAGCAGCATGGGGGGCATGAACACTGAAGCTTTCTTT	CASSMGGMNTEAFF
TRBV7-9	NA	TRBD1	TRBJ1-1	TGTGCCAGCAGCCAGACAGGGGGCAAAGCTTTCTTT	CASSQTGGKAFF
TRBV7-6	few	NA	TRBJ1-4	TGTGCCAGCAGCTTAGAGATTAGTAGGGGACTTGGTGAAAAACTGTTTTTT	CASSLEISRGLGEKLFF
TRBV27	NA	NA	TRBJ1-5	TGTGCCAGCAGTTCCGTGAGTTCCAATCAGCCCCAGCATTTT	CASSSVSSNQPQHF
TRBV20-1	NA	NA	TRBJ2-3	TGCAGTGCTGATGGGCGACCGACAGATACGCAGTATTTT	CSADGRPTDTQYF
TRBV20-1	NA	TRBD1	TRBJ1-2	TGCAGTGCTGGGACAGGATTTAACTATGGCTACACCTTC	CSAGTGFNYGYTF
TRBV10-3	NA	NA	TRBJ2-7	TGTGCCATCAGTGAGGGGCGGGGTATGGGGGAGCAGTACTTC	CAISEGRGMGEQYF
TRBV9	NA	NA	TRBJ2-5	TGTGCCAGCAGCCCATGGGGGGGGGACAGGCCTAAAGAGACCCAGTACTTC	CASSPWGGDRPKETQYF
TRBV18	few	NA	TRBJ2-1	TGTGCCAGCTCACCAACGATAGCCAGCGATGAGCAGTTCTTC	CASSPTIASDEQFF
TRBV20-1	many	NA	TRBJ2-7	TGCAGTGCCCCGGGACAAAACTCCTACGAGCAGTACTTC	CSAPGQNSYEQYF
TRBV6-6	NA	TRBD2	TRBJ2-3	TGTGCCAGCAGTCCGTGGGGGGGGACGCAGTATTTT	CASSPWGGTQYF